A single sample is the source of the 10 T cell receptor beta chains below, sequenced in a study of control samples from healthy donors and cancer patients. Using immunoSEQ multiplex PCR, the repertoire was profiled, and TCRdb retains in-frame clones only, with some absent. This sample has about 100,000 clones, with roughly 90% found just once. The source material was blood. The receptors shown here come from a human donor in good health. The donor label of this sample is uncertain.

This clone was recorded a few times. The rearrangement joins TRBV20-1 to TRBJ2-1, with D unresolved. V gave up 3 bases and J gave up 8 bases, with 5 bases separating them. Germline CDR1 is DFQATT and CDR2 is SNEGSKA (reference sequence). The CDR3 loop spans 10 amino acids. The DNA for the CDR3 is TGCAGTGCTAGTTATGATGAGCAGTTCTTC. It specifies CSASYDEQFF.

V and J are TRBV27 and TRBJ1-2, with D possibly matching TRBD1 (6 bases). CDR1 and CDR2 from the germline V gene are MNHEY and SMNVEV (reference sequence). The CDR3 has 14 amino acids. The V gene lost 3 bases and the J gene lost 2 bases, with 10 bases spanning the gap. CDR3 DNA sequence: TGTGCCAGCAGTTTGAGTCAGGGGAACTATGGCTACACCTTC. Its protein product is CASSLSQGNYGYTF.

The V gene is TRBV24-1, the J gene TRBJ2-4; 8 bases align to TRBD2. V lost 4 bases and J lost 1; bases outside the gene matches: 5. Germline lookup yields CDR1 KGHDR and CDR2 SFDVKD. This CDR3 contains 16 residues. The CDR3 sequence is CATSDVSGAAKNIQYF. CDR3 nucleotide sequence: TGTGCCACCAGTGACGTTAGCGGGGCGGCCAAAAACATTCAGTACTTC.

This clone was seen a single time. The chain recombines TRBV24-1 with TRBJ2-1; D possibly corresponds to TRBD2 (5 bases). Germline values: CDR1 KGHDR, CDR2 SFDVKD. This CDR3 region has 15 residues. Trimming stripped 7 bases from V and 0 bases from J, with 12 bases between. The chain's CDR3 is CATRPGKSSYNEQFF. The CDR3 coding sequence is TGTGCCACCAGGCCGGGGAAAAGCTCCTACAATGAGCAGTTCTTC.

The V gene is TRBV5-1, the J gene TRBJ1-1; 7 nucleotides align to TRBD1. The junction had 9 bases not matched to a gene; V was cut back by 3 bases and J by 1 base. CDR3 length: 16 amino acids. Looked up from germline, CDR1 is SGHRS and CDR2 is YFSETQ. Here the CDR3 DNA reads TGCGCCAGCAGCTCGGAAATGACAGGGTGGAACACTGAAGCTTTCTTT. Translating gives CASSSEMTGWNTEAFF.

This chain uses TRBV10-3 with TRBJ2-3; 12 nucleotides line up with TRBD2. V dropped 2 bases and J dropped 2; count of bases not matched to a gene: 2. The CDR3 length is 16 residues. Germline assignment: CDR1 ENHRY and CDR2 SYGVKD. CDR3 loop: CAISEGLAGYTDTQYF. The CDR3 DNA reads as TGTGCCATCAGTGAGGGACTAGCGGGATACACAGATACGCAGTATTTT.

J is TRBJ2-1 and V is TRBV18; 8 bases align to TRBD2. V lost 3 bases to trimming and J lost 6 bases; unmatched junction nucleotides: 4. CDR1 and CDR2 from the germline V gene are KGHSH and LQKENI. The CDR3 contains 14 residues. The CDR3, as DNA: TGTGCCAGCTCACCCCCCAGCGGGGGCAATGAGCAGTTCTTC. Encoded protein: CASSPPSGGNEQFF.

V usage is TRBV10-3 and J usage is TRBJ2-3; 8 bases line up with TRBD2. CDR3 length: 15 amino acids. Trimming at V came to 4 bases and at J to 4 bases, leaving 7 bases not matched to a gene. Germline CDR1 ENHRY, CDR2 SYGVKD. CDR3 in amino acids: CAISGTSGHADTQYF. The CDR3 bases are TGTGCCATCAGTGGTACTAGCGGCCACGCAGATACGCAGTATTTT.

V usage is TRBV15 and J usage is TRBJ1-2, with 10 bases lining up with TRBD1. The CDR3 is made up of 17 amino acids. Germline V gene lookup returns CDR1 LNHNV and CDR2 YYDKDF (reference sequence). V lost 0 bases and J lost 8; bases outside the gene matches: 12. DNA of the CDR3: TGTGCCACCAGCAGAGAACATCCGGGACAGGGGTATCACGGCTACACCTTC. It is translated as CATSREHPGQGYHGYTF.

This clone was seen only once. The CDR3 loop is CATSESGDRGLVAETQYF. DNA for the CDR3: TGTGCCACCAGTGAGTCTGGGGACAGGGGTCTAGTTGCAGAGACCCAGTACTTC. The gene calls are TRBV24-1 and TRBJ2-5; TRBD1 matches at 10 bases. The junction had 14 bases not matched to a gene; V was cut back by 4 bases and J by 4 bases. The germline V gene has CDR1 KGHDR and CDR2 SFDVKD. This CDR3 contains 18 residues.